Below, 26 T cell receptor beta chains from the same sample are listed, as sequenced in a study of shared clonotypes between healthy human individuals. Generated by immunoSEQ multiplex PCR, the TCRdb table keeps only in-frame clones and is missing some. The sample lists about 2.5 million clones; 80% to 95% were seen once. Sequenced sample: naive CD4+ T cells from PBMCs. Subset defined: CD45RA+ positively selected. Receptor source: a man in his late teens or twenties in good health. Some clones in this sample may be carry-over from other donors' samples.

This chain links TRBV18 with TRBJ2-4; a weak D match, TRBD1 (5 bases). CDR3 size: 15 residues. Germline CDR1 is KGHSH and CDR2 is LQKENI. The V and J ends lost 0 bases and 4 bases respectively, with 10 bases between them. CDR3 bases: TGTGCCAGCTCACCACCCAACAGGATAAAAAACATTCAGTACTTC. Its translation is CASSPPNRIKNIQYF.

With respect to this clone: This specimen includes other DNA sequences encoding the same CDR3. The chain recombines TRBV5-4 with TRBJ2-5; TRBD1 aligns across 8 bases. The CDR3 length is 14 residues. Germline V gives CDR1 SGHNT, CDR2 YYREEE (reference sequence). The V and J ends lost 3 bases and 4 bases, in that order; junction bases with no gene match: 5. The CDR3 sequence: CASSSQGAGETQYF. The CDR3 DNA reads TGTGCCAGCAGCTCCCAGGGGGCGGGAGAGACCCAGTACTTC.

The genes are TRBV4-3 and TRBJ1-4; D is perhaps TRBD1 (5 bases). V dropped 3 bases and J dropped 1 base, with 15 bases sitting between them. The germline CDR1 and CDR2 sequences are LGHNA and YSLEER. The CDR3 consists of 17 residues. The CDR3 sequence is CASSHTLRDLTNEKLFF. The CDR3 DNA is TGCGCCAGCAGCCACACACTACGGGACTTAACTAATGAAAAACTGTTTTTT.

J is TRBJ1-3 and V is TRBV11-2; no definite D call. Germline lookup yields CDR1 SGHAT and CDR2 FQNNGV. The CDR3 spans 12 residues. The ends were cut back, 0 bases at V and 15 bases at J, with 12 bases in the middle. CDR3 bases: TGTGCCAGCAGCTTAGACAGCCACTCACAATATTTT. It is translated as CASSLDSHSQYF.

Here the CDR3 reads CATLQRGTDTQYF. DNA for the CDR3: TGTGCCACACTCCAAAGGGGCACAGATACGCAGTATTTT. This chain uses TRBV19 with TRBJ2-3; D not resolved. CDR1 is LNHDA, CDR2 SQIVND, per germline (reference sequence). V lost 10 bases and J lost 1, with 12 bases in between. There are 13 residues in the CDR3.

CDR3 DNA: TGTGCCAGCAGCAAACTGCCGGGGCCCTCGCGCAATGAGCAGTTCTTC. Translating it yields CASSKLPGPSRNEQFF. The chain recombines TRBV7-9 with TRBJ2-1; either TRBD1 or TRBD2 may supply D (5 bases each). The CDR3 extends over 16 amino acids. With 5 bases removed from V and 6 bases from J, the gap between germline ends came to 20 bases. The germline gives CDR1 SEHNR, CDR2 FQNEAQ (reference sequence).

The genes are TRBV28 and TRBJ2-7; D might be TRBD1 or TRBD2, each matching 5 bases. There are 16 residues in the CDR3. From germline, CDR1 is MDHEN and CDR2 SYDVKM. V shed 6 bases and J shed 1 base, with 19 bases lying between them. CDR3 sequence: CASSRPPGTPSYEQYF. The CDR3 DNA reads TGTGCCAGCAGCCGCCCCCCCGGGACGCCTTCCTACGAGCAGTACTTC.

The chain employs TRBV6-1 and TRBJ2-3, with D possibly TRBD2 on 7 matching bases. V lost 8 bases and J lost 6, with 21 bases in between. The CDR3 totals 15 residues. The germline V gene encodes CDR1 MNHNS and CDR2 SASEGT. The CDR3 loop reads CASGGALTSLDTQYF. DNA of the CDR3: TGTGCCAGCGGGGGGGCATTGACGTCCCTCGATACGCAGTATTTT.

The chain recombines TRBV27 with TRBJ2-3, with TRBD2 matching 9 bases. With 6 bases clipped from V and 7 bases from J, the junction kept 14 bases outside the gene matches. The germline CDR1 and CDR2 sequences are MNHEY and SMNVEV (reference sequence). This CDR3 is 16 amino acids long. CDR3 sequence (DNA): TGTGCCAGCAGACAATACGGGACTAGCAAGGCTCATACGCAGTATTTT. This translates into CASRQYGTSKAHTQYF.

The genes are TRBV28 and TRBJ2-3, with 10 bases matching TRBD2. Germline V CDR1 and CDR2: MDHEN, SYDVKM. CDR3 length equals 21 residues. The J segment lost 0 bases and the V segment lost 3 bases, leaving 18 bases of the junction unmatched. The CDR3 loop reads CASSFISTNSWTSGSTDTQYF. The CDR3 nucleotides are TGTGCCAGCAGTTTTATTTCTACCAATTCGTGGACTAGCGGAAGCACAGATACGCAGTATTTT.

As concerns this clone: This CDR3 is also generated by other DNA sequences in the sample. The chain combines TRBV5-4 with TRBJ2-3; 9 bases agree with TRBD2. CDR3 length equals 15 residues. The germline gives CDR1 SGHNT, CDR2 YYREEE (reference sequence). With V trimmed by 2 bases and J by 0 bases, 1 base remained unmatched. The CDR3 coding sequence is TGTGCCAGCAGCTTTAGCGGGAGTAGCACAGATACGCAGTATTTT. Translation: CASSFSGSSTDTQYF.

The chain couples TRBV27 to TRBJ2-1, with D possibly matching TRBD1 (6 bases). Trimming took off 3 bases at V and 4 bases at J, with 13 bases between the two ends. The CDR3 contains 15 residues. Germline assignment: CDR1 MNHEY and CDR2 SMNVEV (reference sequence). The CDR3 loop is CASSFLTGKYNEQFF. DNA for the CDR3: TGTGCCAGCAGTTTCCTGACAGGCAAATACAATGAGCAGTTCTTC.

This chain connects TRBV5-1 to TRBJ2-3, with TRBD2 as a possible D gene (5 bases). Germline V gene data show CDR1 as SGHRS and CDR2 as YFSETQ. The CDR3 sequence is 15 residues long. Trimming removed 2 bases from V and 2 bases from J, with 12 bases in between. The CDR3 loop reads CASSFPEGLTDTQYF. The CDR3, as DNA: TGCGCCAGCAGCTTCCCCGAGGGTCTCACAGATACGCAGTATTTT. Looking up the rest from reference TRBV5-1 and TRBJ2-3 gives the full variable domain: KAGVTQTPRYLIKTRGQQVTLSCSPISGHRSVSWYQQTPGQGLQFLFEYFSETQRNKGNFPGRFSGRQFSNSRSEMNVSTLELGDSALYLCASSFPEGLTDTQYFGPGTRLTVL.

This clone was seen only a few times. Here the CDR3 DNA reads TGTGCCAGCTCACCCCCCCCTAATGAAAAACTGTTTTTT. Its protein is CASSPPPNEKLFF. The chain combines TRBV18 with TRBJ1-4; no clear D. The CDR3 totals 13 residues. Per germline, CDR1 KGHSH and CDR2 LQKENI. Trimming pared 3 bases from V and 3 bases from J, leaving 5 bases between.

The chain uses TRBV18 and TRBJ2-7, with a possible D match to TRBD1 (6 bases). Trimming pared 2 bases from V and 5 bases from J, leaving 13 bases between. CDR3 length: 14 residues. CDR1 and CDR2 from the germline V gene are KGHSH and LQKENI. The CDR3 DNA follows: TGTGCCAGCTCACCAATTGGCGGACAGAACGAGCAGTACTTC. Translated: CASSPIGGQNEQYF. The full variable domain, with the rest looked up from reference TRBV18 and TRBJ2-7, is NAGVMQNPRHLVRRRGQEARLRCSPMKGHSHVYWYRQLPEEGLKFMVYLQKENIIDESGMPKERFSAEFPKEGPSILRIQQVVRGDSAAYFCASSPIGGQNEQYFGPGTRLTVT.

The V and J genes are TRBV4-1 and TRBJ2-5; 7 bases are a match to TRBD1. J lost 5 bases, V lost 1 base, and 4 bases had no gene match. In germline, CDR1 is MGHRA, CDR2 YSYEKL. This CDR3 comprises 14 residues. CDR3 in amino acids: CASSQGTGAETQYF. CDR3 nucleotides: TGCGCCAGCAGCCAAGGTACAGGGGCGGAGACCCAGTACTTC.

The chain recombines TRBV6-1 with TRBJ2-7; D possibly corresponds to TRBD1 (5 bases). V was cut by 1 base and J by 3 bases, with 13 bases left in between. CDR1 is MNHNS and CDR2 is SASEGT in the germline V gene. The CDR3 extends over 15 amino acids. CDR3 protein: CASSEGLGQYYEQYF. The CDR3 DNA follows: TGTGCCAGCAGTGAAGGGTTGGGGCAATACTACGAGCAGTACTTC.

The rearrangement uses TRBV9 and TRBJ2-2, with TRBD1 as a possible D gene (6 bases). Germline CDR1 and CDR2: SGDLS and YYNGEE. The CDR3 runs to 15 residues. Trimming cost V 6 bases and J 5 bases, with 17 bases left between them. This CDR3 reads CASNLTGHKTGELFF. In DNA, the CDR3 is TGTGCCAGCAATTTAACGGGACATAAAACCGGGGAGCTGTTTTTT.

In this sample, this clone turned up once. The V gene is TRBV5-1, the J gene TRBJ2-2; TRBD1 might be the D (5 bases). The CDR3 is 15 residues long. Trimming removed 4 bases from V and 0 bases from J, with 10 bases in between. Per germline, CDR1 SGHRS and CDR2 YFSETQ. The CDR3 protein is CASSPDRTNTGELFF. The CDR3 nucleotides are TGCGCCAGCAGCCCCGACAGAACGAACACCGGGGAGCTGTTTTTT. The variable domain in full, completed from reference TRBV5-1 and TRBJ2-2, reads KAGVTQTPRYLIKTRGQQVTLSCSPISGHRSVSWYQQTPGQGLQFLFEYFSETQRNKGNFPGRFSGRQFSNSRSEMNVSTLELGDSALYLCASSPDRTNTGELFFGEGSRLTVL.

This chain joins TRBV7-9 and TRBJ2-1, with 9 positions matching TRBD1. Germline values: CDR1 SEHNR, CDR2 FQNEAQ (reference sequence). This CDR3 contains 15 residues. V dropped 4 bases and J dropped 2; count of bases not matched to a gene: 3. The CDR3 reads CASSSGTGPYNEQFF. The CDR3, as DNA: TGTGCCAGCAGCTCCGGGACAGGGCCCTACAATGAGCAGTTCTTC.

This clone was observed a few times. The chain uses TRBV28 and TRBJ1-2; maybe TRBD1 (6 bases). The CDR3 extends over 14 amino acids. Trimming removed 5 bases from V and 6 bases from J, with 16 bases in between. Germline V gives CDR1 MDHEN, CDR2 SYDVKM. In DNA form, the CDR3 reads TGTGCCAGCAGTACAGGGACGGCCTCGGATGGCTACACCTTC. As protein: CASSTGTASDGYTF.

This chain joins TRBV9 and TRBJ2-7; TRBD2 aligns across 9 bases. There are 16 residues in the CDR3. Losses at the gene ends were 6 bases for V and 5 bases for J; bases not matched to a gene: 15. Germline assignment: CDR1 SGDLS and CDR2 YYNGEE. The CDR3 loop reads CASNNTVGTSTHEQYF. The CDR3 DNA reads TGTGCCAGCAACAATACAGTGGGGACTAGCACTCACGAGCAGTACTTC. Complete variable domain (other parts from reference TRBV9 and TRBJ2-7): DSGVTQTPKHLITATGQRVTLRCSPRSGDLSVYWYQQSLDQGLQFLIQYYNGEERAKGNILERFSAQQFPDLHSELNLSSLELGDSALYFCASNNTVGTSTHEQYFGPGTRLTVT.

This chain uses TRBV18 with TRBJ1-1; perhaps TRBD1 as D (5 bases). The V end lost 0 bases, the J end lost 0 bases, and 11 bases lay between the germline ends. Germline V gene sequence: CDR1 KGHSH, CDR2 LQKENI. The CDR3 spans 16 residues. CDR3 sequence (DNA): TGTGCCAGCTCACCACCGGGGCAGAGGATGAACACTGAAGCTTTCTTT. This translates into CASSPPGQRMNTEAFF.

This rearrangement joins TRBV4-2 to TRBJ2-7; TRBD2 matches 8 bases. The CDR3 extends over 15 amino acids. The germline CDR1 and CDR2 sequences are LGHNA and YNFKEQ. The junction had 7 bases not matched to a gene; V was cut back by 1 base and J by 5 bases. The CDR3 reads CASSQGAGEVHEQYF. In DNA, the CDR3 is TGTGCCAGCAGCCAAGGAGCGGGAGAGGTCCACGAGCAGTACTTC.

In this sample, this clone turned up once. The chain uses TRBV21-1 and TRBJ1-5. TRBV21-1 is a documented pseudogene. This CDR3 comprises 17 residues. The CDR3 loop is CASSAGHPHRGNQPQHF. DNA for the CDR3: TGTGCCAGCAGTGCGGGACACCCTCACCGTGGCAATCAGCCCCAGCATTTT.

The chain recombines TRBV30 with TRBJ1-5; D call uncertain. The V end was cut by 2 bases, the J end by 3 bases, with 8 bases between. CDR1 and CDR2 from the germline V gene are GTSNPN and SVGIG (reference sequence). This CDR3 has 13 amino acids. The CDR3 DNA reads TGTGCCTGGAGTACTCAGGACAATCAGCCCCAGCATTTT. Protein product: CAWSTQDNQPQHF.